The 24 T cell receptor beta chains below all came from one sample that was sequenced in a study of blood T cell repertoires in COVID-19. TCRdb keeps only in-frame clones here, not all; method: immunoSEQ multiplex PCR. This sample has over 60,000 clones, with about nine tenths found just once. The sequenced sample was peripheral blood. The receptors come from a man between 65 and 80 years old with active or convalescent COVID-19.

This sequence joins TRBV28 and TRBJ2-5; 16 nucleotides line up with TRBD2. Germline CDR1 and CDR2: MDHEN and SYDVKM. The CDR3 extends over 16 amino acids. Trimming cost V 5 bases and J 5 bases; bases outside gene matches: 5. CDR3 region: CASSGTSGRARETQYF. CDR3 bases: TGTGCCAGCAGTGGGACTAGCGGGAGGGCCCGTGAGACCCAGTACTTC.

V is TRBV15 and J is TRBJ2-7; TRBD1 aligns across 7 bases. The V and J ends lost 1 base and 0 bases, in that order; junction bases with no gene match: 3. The CDR3 contains 15 residues. In germline, CDR1 is LNHNV, CDR2 YYDKDF (reference sequence). The CDR3 region is CATSRAGTVSYEQYF. For the CDR3, the DNA is TGTGCCACCAGCAGAGCCGGGACAGTCTCCTACGAGCAGTACTTC. Variable domain in full (rest from reference TRBV15 and TRBJ2-7): DAMVIQNPRYQVTQFGKPVTLSCSQTLNHNVMYWYQQKSSQAPKLLFHYYDKDFNNEADTPDNFQSRRPNTSFCFLDIRSPGLGDTAMYLCATSRAGTVSYEQYFGPGTRLTVT.

The rearrangement uses TRBV30 and TRBJ2-5; 10 bases align to TRBD1. Trimming removed 5 bases from V and 7 bases from J; junction bases left unmatched: 4. Per the germline V gene, CDR1 is GTSNPN and CDR2 is SVGIG (reference sequence). This CDR3 region has 12 residues. The CDR3 reads CAWSTGGWTQYF. The CDR3 nucleotides read TGTGCCTGGTCGACAGGGGGCTGGACCCAGTACTTC.

The chain links TRBV4-2 to TRBJ2-7, with TRBD1 matching over 12 bases. The CDR3 loop spans 15 amino acids. Germline assignment: CDR1 LGHNA and CDR2 YNFKEQ. V shed 2 bases, J shed 7 bases, and the junction held 6 bases outside the gene matches. The CDR3: CASSQSGQGAGEQYF. CDR3 sequence (DNA): TGTGCCAGCAGCCAATCGGGACAGGGGGCGGGGGAGCAGTACTTC.

J is TRBJ2-6 and V is TRBV6-5; 7 positions match TRBD1. Per germline, CDR1 MNHEY and CDR2 SVGAGI. CDR3 length: 13 amino acids. The J segment lost 4 bases and the V segment lost 6 bases, leaving 0 bases of the junction unmatched. CDR3 nucleotides: TGTGCCAGCAGACAGGGGGGGGCCAACGTCCTGACTTTC. Amino acid sequence: CASRQGGANVLTF.

The gene calls are TRBV19 and TRBJ1-2; D might be TRBD1 (5 bases). The V end was cut by 6 bases, the J end by 6 bases, with 14 bases between. The V gene's germline CDR1 is LNHDA and CDR2 SQIVND (reference sequence). The CDR3 runs 13 residues. CDR3 bases: TGTGCCAGTAGAAGGGGTCAAACGAATGGCTACACCTTC. It codes for CASRRGQTNGYTF. The full variable domain, rest sourced from reference TRBV19 and TRBJ1-2, is DGGITQSPKYLFRKEGQNVTLSCEQNLNHDAMYWYRQDPGQGLRLIYYSQIVNDFQKGDIAEGYSVSREKKESFPLTVTSAQKNPTAFYLCASRRGQTNGYTFGSGTRLTVV.

The gene calls are TRBV6-5 and TRBJ2-7; the match to TRBD1 covers 7 bases. Germline-derived CDR1 and CDR2 are MNHEY and SVGAGI. V was clipped by 1 base and J by 6 bases; unmatched bases: 6. This CDR3 has 14 amino acids. For the CDR3, the DNA is TGTGCCAGCAGTTACTTAGGTTCAGGGGGCGAGCAGTACTTC. Residues: CASSYLGSGGEQYF.

The V gene is TRBV7-2, the J gene TRBJ2-5; 9 bases are a match to TRBD1. The V segment lost 4 bases and the J segment 2 bases; nucleotides outside the gene matches: 2. CDR1 SGHTA and CDR2 FQGNSA come from the germline V gene. The CDR3 totals 14 residues. CDR3 residues: CASSWGQGQETQYF. The DNA for the CDR3 is TGTGCCAGCAGCTGGGGACAGGGACAAGAGACCCAGTACTTC.

This clone was seen just once. The genes are TRBV27 and TRBJ1-4, with D unresolved. The V gene lost 5 bases and the J gene lost 8 bases, with 21 bases spanning the gap. Germline V gene lookup returns CDR1 MNHEY and CDR2 SMNVEV (reference sequence). There are 16 residues in the CDR3. Here the CDR3 DNA reads TGTGCCAGCAGTCCAGGACGGAGGAGGTCTTGGGAAAAACTGTTTTTT. It specifies CASSPGRRRSWEKLFF.

CDR3 coding DNA: TGTGCCTGGAGTGGACTGGCGCTAATGAGAAGAGGCAATGAGCAGTTCTTC. Its translation is CAWSGLALMRRGNEQFF. This chain joins TRBV30 and TRBJ2-1; no clear D. V dropped 1 base and J dropped 6 bases, with 22 bases sitting between them. The CDR3 consists of 17 residues. Germline V gives CDR1 GTSNPN, CDR2 SVGIG (reference sequence).

This rearrangement joins TRBV28 to TRBJ2-7; 13 bases align to TRBD2. Germline CDR1 MDHEN, CDR2 SYDVKM. The CDR3 extends over 15 amino acids. With V trimmed by 6 bases and J by 4 bases, 6 bases remained unmatched. The CDR3 reads CASSPWTSGRYEQYF. Here the CDR3 DNA reads TGTGCCAGCAGCCCCTGGACTAGCGGGAGATACGAGCAGTACTTC.

The chain uses TRBV6-5 and TRBJ1-1; D is uncertain. Germline V gene sequence: CDR1 MNHEY, CDR2 SVGAGI. V lost 8 bases and J 6 bases, leaving 10 bases between the germline ends. The length of the CDR3 is 11 residues. As DNA, the CDR3 is TGTGCCAGCTATTTCCGAGCTGAAGCTTTCTTT. This gives the protein CASYFRAEAFF.

This chain joins TRBV4-3 and TRBJ1-6, with D unresolved. In germline, CDR1 is LGHNA, CDR2 YSLEER. The V and J ends lost 0 bases and 5 bases respectively, with 8 bases between them. CDR3 size: 15 residues. The CDR3 is CASSQDGVNNSPLHF. The DNA of the CDR3 is TGCGCCAGCAGCCAAGATGGAGTTAATAATTCACCCCTCCACTTT.

CDR3 nucleotides: TGCGCCAGCAGCCAGTACAGGGCCAATTCCTACGAGCAGTACTTC. This encodes CASSQYRANSYEQYF. The genes are TRBV4-1 and TRBJ2-7, with a tentative D call TRBD1 (6 bases). This CDR3 comprises 15 residues. V lost 3 bases to trimming and J lost 1 base, with 13 bases between them. The V gene's germline CDR1 is MGHRA and CDR2 YSYEKL.

V gene TRBV28 combines with J gene TRBJ2-5, with TRBD1 identical over 8 bases. V lost 5 bases and J lost 5; bases outside the gene matches: 10. The CDR3 extends over 15 amino acids. Germline V gene data show CDR1 as MDHEN and CDR2 as SYDVKM. CDR3 protein: CASSPSGGARETQYF. In DNA, the CDR3 is TGTGCCAGCAGTCCCTCAGGGGGCGCCAGGGAGACCCAGTACTTC.

The genes are TRBV6-6 and TRBJ2-7; D uncertain. The CDR3 spans 11 residues. Germline V gives CDR1 MNHNY, CDR2 SVGAGI (reference sequence). The V and J ends lost 6 bases and 3 bases respectively, with 6 bases between them. CDR3 DNA: TGTGCCAGCAGCTTAAACTACGAGCAGTACTTC. It yields the protein CASSLNYEQYF.

The chain recombines TRBV7-8 with TRBJ1-6, with unresolved D. CDR1 and CDR2 (germline): SGHVS, FQNEAQ. Trimming left V 1 base short and J 13 bases short, with 17 bases between. The CDR3 is 15 amino acids. CDR3 coding DNA: TGTGCCAGCAGCTTAGAACCGGTTGCCTCCGATCCCCTCCACTTT. Its translation is CASSLEPVASDPLHF.

The CDR3 spells CASSLWGGNTEAFF. The CDR3, as DNA: TGTGCCAGCAGCTTATGGGGCGGTAACACTGAAGCTTTCTTT. J is TRBJ1-1 and V is TRBV7-2; perhaps TRBD1 as D (5 bases). Germline V gene sequence: CDR1 SGHTA, CDR2 FQGNSA. V gave up 2 bases and J gave up 2 bases, with 9 bases separating them. CDR3 size: 14 residues.

The gene calls are TRBV7-3 and TRBJ2-7; 8 bases align to TRBD2. V gave up 0 bases and J gave up 2 bases; unmatched junction bases: 3. The germline V gene encodes CDR1 SGHTA and CDR2 FQGTGA. This CDR3 is 15 amino acids long. The CDR3 bases are TGTGCCAGCAGCTTAACAGCGGGAGATCCCTACGAGCAGTACTTC. It codes for CASSLTAGDPYEQYF. The variable domain in full, with the rest retrieved from reference TRBV7-3 and TRBJ2-7, is GAGVSQTPSNKVTEKGKYVELRCDPISGHTALYWYRQSLGQGPEFLIYFQGTGAADDSGLPNDRFFAVRPEGSVSTLKIQRTERGDSAVYLCASSLTAGDPYEQYFGPGTRLTVT.

Comment on this clone: Other DNA sequences in the same sample also yield this CDR3. The chain employs TRBV4-1 and TRBJ2-7; no definite D call. Trimming took off 0 bases at V and 2 bases at J, with 11 bases between the two ends. The CDR3 consists of 15 residues. The germline V gene encodes CDR1 MGHRA and CDR2 YSYEKL. CDR3 coding DNA: TGCGCCAGCAGCCAAGATCAGGATCGACCCTACGAGCAGTACTTC. This encodes CASSQDQDRPYEQYF.

This clone was observed a handful of times. The V and J genes are TRBV5-1 and TRBJ2-7; TRBD2 matches 13 bases. The CDR3 runs to 16 residues. After removal of 7 bases from V and 2 bases from J, the junction contained 9 bases not matched to a gene. The germline V gene encodes CDR1 SGHRS and CDR2 YFSETQ. CDR3 protein: CASQAATSGRAYEQYF. CDR3 nucleotide sequence: TGCGCCAGCCAGGCTGCTACTAGCGGGAGGGCCTACGAGCAGTACTTC.

This sequence joins TRBV2 and TRBJ1-2; D not certain. CDR1 is SNHLY and CDR2 is FYNNEI in the germline V gene. The CDR3 extends over 16 amino acids. V gave up 4 bases and J gave up 0 bases, with 15 bases separating them. The CDR3 bases are TGTGCCAGCAGTGGGTTCTCAATCTCGGCTAACTATGGCTACACCTTC. It specifies CASSGFSISANYGYTF.

This clone was counted a single time. The chain combines TRBV6-5 with TRBJ2-7, with D possibly matching TRBD2 (6 bases). Germline values: CDR1 MNHEY, CDR2 SVGAGI. CDR3 length equals 15 residues. The germline V and J ends were trimmed by 6 bases and 3 bases, with 18 bases remaining between them. Here the CDR3 reads CASREGSDGVYEQYF. For the CDR3, the DNA is TGTGCCAGCAGGGAGGGTTCGGACGGAGTCTACGAGCAGTACTTC.

This clone was counted a single time. This rearrangement joins TRBV19 to TRBJ2-1, with TRBD2 as a possible D gene (5 bases). CDR3 length: 16 residues. CDR1 and CDR2 (germline): LNHDA, SQIVND (reference sequence). V was clipped by 3 bases and J by 6 bases, with 18 bases between them. CDR3: CASSIRLVRTRNEQFF. The CDR3 DNA sequence: TGTGCCAGTAGTATTAGGCTAGTTAGGACTCGCAATGAGCAGTTCTTC.